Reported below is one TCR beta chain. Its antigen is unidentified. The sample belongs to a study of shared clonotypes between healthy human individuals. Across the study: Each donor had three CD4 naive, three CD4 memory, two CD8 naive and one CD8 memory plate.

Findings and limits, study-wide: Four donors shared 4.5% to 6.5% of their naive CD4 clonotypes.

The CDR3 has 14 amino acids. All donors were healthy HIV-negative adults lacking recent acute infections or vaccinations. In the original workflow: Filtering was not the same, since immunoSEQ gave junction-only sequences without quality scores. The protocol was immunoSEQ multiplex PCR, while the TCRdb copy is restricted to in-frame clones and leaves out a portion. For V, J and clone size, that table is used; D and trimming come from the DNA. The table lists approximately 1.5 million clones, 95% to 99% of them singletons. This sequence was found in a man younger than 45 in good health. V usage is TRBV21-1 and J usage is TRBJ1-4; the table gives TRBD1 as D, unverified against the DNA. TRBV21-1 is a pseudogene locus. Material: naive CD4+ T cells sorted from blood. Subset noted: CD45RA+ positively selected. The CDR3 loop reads CASSAQGAWEKLFF. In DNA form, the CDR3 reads TGTGCCAGCAGCGCCCAGGGGGCGTGGGAAAAACTGTTTTTT.